These T cell receptor beta chains were read from a single sample in a study of T cell responses to AZD1222 COVID-19 vaccine. Some clones are missing from TCRdb's copy, which holds only in-frame ones; the method was immunoSEQ multiplex PCR. The sample shows about 120,000 clones, around 82% of them seen only once. This specimen consisted of peripheral blood, obtained on day 0 of AZD1222 vaccination. The receptors shown here come from an adult in good health. CDR3s include the opening cysteine and the closing phenylalanine or tryptophan. A D gene is named only where the DNA matches it firmly. Expanded clones get a size class; other rows say once, few or many, or leave the size out.

>TRBJ2-1|NA|TRBV5-1|NA
TGCGCCAGCAGCCCGACCCCGATGAGGGGGGGTGAGCAGTTCTTC
CASSPTPMRGGEQFF
>TRBJ2-1|NA|TRBV18|TRBD1
TGTGCCAGCTCATTCTCGACAGGGGGAAGTAGTGAGCAGTTCTTC
CASSFSTGGSSEQFF
>TRBJ1-2|few|TRBV2|NA
TGTGCCAGCAGTGGAATAGGGGACTATGGCTACACCTTC
CASSGIGDYGYTF
>TRBJ2-5|NA|TRBV5-8|TRBD2
TGTGCCAGCAGTCGCGGGGTTAGCGGGGGGGCCGCAGAGACCCAGTACTTC
CASSRGVSGGAAETQYF
>TRBJ2-7|NA|TRBV6-6|TRBD1
TGTGCCAGCAGTAACCCGGGACAGGGATTTTACGAGCAGTACTTC
CASSNPGQGFYEQYF
>TRBJ2-5|NA|TRBV28|NA
TGTGCCAGCAGCTACCCAGGGATTTTGAGCGAGACCCAGTACTTC
CASSYPGILSETQYF
>TRBJ2-2|NA|TRBV7-3|NA
TGTGCCAGCAGCTCTACAGGGACCGGGGAGCTGTTTTTT
CASSSTGTGELFF
>TRBJ1-1|NA|TRBV3-1/TRBV3-2|NA
TGTGCCAGCAGCCAAGGGACAGAGAACACTGAAGCTTTCTTT
CASSQGTENTEAFF
>TRBJ1-2|NA|TRBV5-4|NA
TGTGCCAGCAGCCCGAGGGTCCCCGACAGCGGTGGCTACACCTTC
CASSPRVPDSGGYTF
>TRBJ2-3|few|TRBV13|NA
TGTGCCAGCAGCGTCACAGATACGCAGTATTTT
CASSVTDTQYF
>TRBJ1-2|few|TRBV29-1|NA
TGCAGCGTTGAAACTAGAGACGGATATGGCTACACCTTC
CSVETRDGYGYTF
>TRBJ1-1|NA|TRBV9|TRBD1
TGTGCCAGCAGCGTGTCAGGGGGGACTGAAGCTTTCTTT
CASSVSGGTEAFF
>TRBJ1-2|NA|TRBV2|TRBD1
TGTGCCAGCAGTTGGACAGGGGAAGGCTACACCTTC
CASSWTGEGYTF
>TRBJ2-1|once|TRBV7-9|NA
TGTGCCAGCAGCTTAGGGGACCGATCCTACAATGAGCAGTTCTTC
CASSLGDRSYNEQFF
>TRBJ2-5|few|TRBV6-5|NA
TGTGCCAGCAGCCGGACAGCTATCCAAGAGACCCAGTACTTC
CASSRTAIQETQYF
>TRBJ2-7|NA|TRBV5-1|NA
TGCGCCAGCAGCCCACTCCAGGGAGGCTACGAGCAGTACTTC
CASSPLQGGYEQYF
>TRBJ2-3|NA|TRBV28|NA
TGTGCCAGCGGGAAGACAGCTTGGTATGGAGGGACGCAGTATTTT
CASGKTAWYGGTQYF